These T cell receptor beta chains were read from a single sample in a study of T cell responses to AZD1222 COVID-19 vaccine. Repertoires were generated with immunoSEQ multiplex PCR, while TCRdb's copy carries only in-frame clones and drops some. Of about 150,000 clones listed, more than 70% were seen once; the top ten hold about 4.9%. The sequenced sample was peripheral blood, obtained 28 days after the second AZD1222 dose. These receptors came from an adult who received the AZD1222 COVID-19 vaccine. The CDR3 runs from the conserved cysteine through the conserved F or W.

V: TRBV28; J: TRBJ2-5; CDR3: CASSFNRLETQYF
V: TRBV4-1; J: TRBJ2-1; CDR3: CASSQDARQLNEQFF
V: TRBV19; J: TRBJ1-1; CDR3: CASSAGTGQTEAFF
V: TRBV4-1; J: TRBJ2-7; CDR3: CASSQDFRQGLYEQYF
V: TRBV5-6; J: TRBJ2-5; CDR3: CASSRPLGTETQYF
V: TRBV27; J: TRBJ1-4; CDR3: CASSSPNRPGQGKVKLFF
V: TRBV6-5; J: TRBJ2-1; CDR3: CASSRNLVSYNEQFF
V: TRBV2; J: TRBJ2-5; CDR3: CASSFDGEETQYF
V: TRBV12-1; J: TRBJ2-5; CDR3: CASSFLTGRKTQYF
V: TRBV6-5; J: TRBJ1-2; CDR3: CASSPSGSTGGYTF
V: TRBV11-3; J: TRBJ2-1; CDR3: CASSSRQSYNEQFF
V: TRBV6-4; J: TRBJ2-5; CDR3: CASSDSAWGQEETQYF
V: TRBV9; J: TRBJ2-2; CDR3: CASSTSGTRWGGELFF
V: TRBV7-9; J: TRBJ1-5; CDR3: CASSLRGNQPQHF
V: TRBV19; J: TRBJ2-7; CDR3: CASGRGNYEQYF
V: TRBV5-1; J: TRBJ2-7; CDR3: CASTSATGNYEQYF
V: TRBV6-5; J: TRBJ1-1; CDR3: CASSNNLVGTEAFF
V: TRBV7-9; J: TRBJ1-1; CDR3: CASQLGGGEPEAFF
V: TRBV5-1; J: TRBJ2-7; CDR3: CASSLRRGAPYEQYF
V: TRBV30; J: TRBJ1-4; CDR3: CAWSLTGVDRRKLFF
V: TRBV6-1; J: TRBJ2-5; CDR3: CASSEVGGSGETQYF
V: TRBV2; J: TRBJ1-6; CDR3: CASSGLVADPYSPLHF
V: TRBV18; J: TRBJ2-3; CDR3: CASSLGLAGGLADTQYF
V: TRBV7-9; J: TRBJ1-1; CDR3: CAEGPGGTEAFF
V: TRBV27; J: TRBJ1-2; CDR3: CASSSASGGYTF
V: TRBV4-1; J: TRBJ1-1; CDR3: CASSQQGADTEAFF
V: TRBV7-8; J: TRBJ1-3; CDR3: CASSPALNFLAGNTIYF
V: TRBV19; J: TRBJ2-7; CDR3: CASSIRGPGYEQYF
V: TRBV6-6; J: TRBJ2-7; CDR3: CASTRGQGPTYEQYF
V: TRBV28; J: TRBJ1-1; CDR3: CASSPGTANTEAFF
V: TRBV7-9; J: TRBJ1-1; CDR3: CASSELRTTDSLNTEAFF
V: TRBV20-1; J: TRBJ2-7; CDR3: CGAGASYEQYF
V: TRBV2; J: TRBJ1-2; CDR3: CASSGGVAASSF
V: TRBV5-1; J: TRBJ1-1; CDR3: CASYEGRATEAFF
V: TRBV10-3; J: TRBJ2-3; CDR3: CAIRGTDYTDTQYF
V: TRBV30; J: TRBJ1-6; CDR3: CAWSVPQGANSPLHF
V: TRBV18; J: TRBJ1-5; CDR3: CASSPGTGNQPQHF
V: TRBV7-9; J: TRBJ2-3; CDR3: CASSLGQSTDTQYF
V: TRBV7-9; J: TRBJ1-4; CDR3: CASSRTATNEKLFF
V: TRBV30; J: TRBJ1-5; CDR3: CAFSRDAWRGQPQHF
V: TRBV3-1/TRBV3-2; J: TRBJ2-2; CDR3: CASSLRSAGELFF
V: TRBV5-1; J: TRBJ2-2; CDR3: CASSPAGGGFTGELFF
V: TRBV15; J: TRBJ2-5; CDR3: CATSWGLGGETQYF
V: TRBV28; J: TRBJ1-5; CDR3: CASSWGQGLNQPQHF
V: TRBV6-6; J: TRBJ1-2; CDR3: CASSYSMGDINGYTF
V: TRBV12-3/TRBV12-4; J: TRBJ1-5; CDR3: CASSQGDQPQHF
V: TRBV20-1; J: TRBJ2-1; CDR3: CSASFPGLAGGPSSYNEQFF
V: TRBV3-1/TRBV3-2; J: TRBJ1-2; CDR3: CASSQKGGNYGYTF
V: TRBV21-1; J: TRBJ2-5; CDR3: CASSKLTTSAQETQYF
V: TRBV10-3; J: TRBJ1-2; CDR3: CAISEGPDLNGYTF
V: TRBV7-9; J: TRBJ2-7; CDR3: CASSDTLQGAYEQYF
V: TRBV9; J: TRBJ1-1; CDR3: CASSVAPNTEAFF
V: TRBV4-2; J: TRBJ2-3; CDR3: CASSQVVAGGRDTQYF
V: TRBV19; J: TRBJ1-6; CDR3: CASRGPMIDNSPLHF
V: TRBV18; J: TRBJ2-7; CDR3: CASSLLDGTGYYEQYF
V: TRBV5-1; J: TRBJ2-7; CDR3: CASSLVDSSSYEQYF
V: TRBV5-1; J: TRBJ1-2; CDR3: CASSLEPYYGYTF
V: TRBV24-1; J: TRBJ1-5; CDR3: CATSDSQGGNQPQHF
V: TRBV5-1; J: TRBJ2-2; CDR3: CASSLQRGPTNTGELFF
V: TRBV7-2; J: TRBJ2-3; CDR3: CASSQELAGLADTQYF